The 8 T cell receptor beta chains reported below all come from one sample, sequenced in a study of regulatory and conventional T cells in RAG deficiency. The sorted regulatory T cells were CD4+, CD25-high and CD127-low, with genomic DNA sequenced. TCRdb's copy holds only in-frame clones and misses some; the assay was immunoSEQ multiplex PCR. This sample yields approximately 12,000 clones, of which roughly 95% are seen a single time; less than 1.5% belongs to the top ten. These data were also reused for a study on regulatory T cells. From that second work: The primer mix had 52 TRBV and 13 TRBJ primers.

Sequencing was performed on CD127- CD25+ CD4+ Tregs sorted from blood. These receptors came from a human donor in good health.

The rearrangement uses TRBV28 and TRBJ1-2; D is uncertain. V shed 3 bases and J shed 8 bases, with 10 bases lying between them. CDR1 and CDR2 (germline): MDHEN, SYDVKM. There are 12 residues in the CDR3. CDR3 region: CASSFYPRGYTF. Here the CDR3 DNA reads TGTGCCAGCAGTTTTTACCCTAGAGGCTACACCTTC.

The rearrangement links TRBV5-4 to TRBJ2-5; 10 nucleotides align to TRBD2. J lost 0 bases, V lost 4 bases, and 12 bases had no gene match. From germline, CDR1 is SGHNT and CDR2 YYREEE (reference sequence). CDR3 size: 18 residues. The CDR3 loop is CASSGGLAGGRYQETQYF. CDR3 DNA: TGTGCCAGCAGCGGCGGATTAGCGGGGGGCCGGTACCAAGAGACCCAGTACTTC.

This clone was found once. The chain combines TRBV5-4 with TRBJ2-3; 10 nucleotides match TRBD2. The CDR3 is made up of 18 amino acids. The germline gives CDR1 SGHNT, CDR2 YYREEE (reference sequence). J gave up 0 bases and V 0 bases, and 7 bases lay outside the gene matches. CDR3 protein: CASSLGLAGALSTDTQYF. The CDR3 DNA sequence: TGTGCCAGCAGCTTGGGCCTAGCGGGGGCCCTTAGCACAGATACGCAGTATTTT.

V is TRBV25-1 and J is TRBJ1-3; D call uncertain. CDR1 is MGHDK, CDR2 SYGVNS, per germline. Trimming pared 5 bases from V and 0 bases from J, leaving 5 bases between. The CDR3 loop spans 13 amino acids. The CDR3, as DNA: TGTGCCAGCAGTAGGAGCTCTGGAAACACCATATATTTT. Encoded protein: CASSRSSGNTIYF.

The chain carries TRBV27 and TRBJ2-5; D unresolved. The V end lost 3 bases, the J end lost 5 bases, and 13 bases lay between the germline ends. The CDR3 has 14 amino acids. In germline, CDR1 is MNHEY, CDR2 SMNVEV (reference sequence). The CDR3 here is CASSLTDSRETQYF. CDR3 DNA: TGTGCCAGCAGTTTGACCGACTCGAGGGAGACCCAGTACTTC.

The chain couples TRBV18 to TRBJ1-1; no firm D call. This CDR3 contains 14 residues. The V gene's germline CDR1 is KGHSH and CDR2 LQKENI. V lost 2 bases, J lost 0 bases, and 7 bases lay in between. The DNA of the CDR3 is TGTGCCAGCTCACCAGTGAGTATGAACACTGAAGCTTTCTTT. Translated: CASSPVSMNTEAFF.

Of note for this clone: A junction end diverges from the germline sequence, so it may reflect a read error. V gene TRBV5-1 combines with J gene TRBJ1-2, with 8 bases fitting TRBD1. Looked up from germline, CDR1 is SGHRS and CDR2 is YFSETQ. The CDR3 has 13 amino acids. CDR3 DNA: TGCGCCGGACGAAGGACAGGGAGGGGTGGCCACACCTTC. It codes for CAGRRTGRGGHTF. The entire variable domain, with the rest obtained from reference TRBV5-1 and TRBJ1-2, is as follows: KAGVTQTPRYLIKTRGQQVTLSCSPISGHRSVSWYQQTPGQGLQFLFEYFSETQRNKGNFPGRFSGRQFSNSRSEMNVSTLELGDSALYLCAGRRTGRGGHTFGSGTRLTVV.

The chain employs TRBV18 and TRBJ1-1; 10 bases match TRBD1. Germline-derived CDR1 and CDR2 are KGHSH and LQKENI. This CDR3 has 14 residues. The V gene end was trimmed by 4 bases and the J gene end by 3 bases; junction bases not matched to a gene: 2. The CDR3 protein is CASSLGQGDTEAFF. CDR3 DNA sequence: TGTGCCAGCTCACTTGGACAGGGGGACACTGAAGCTTTCTTT.